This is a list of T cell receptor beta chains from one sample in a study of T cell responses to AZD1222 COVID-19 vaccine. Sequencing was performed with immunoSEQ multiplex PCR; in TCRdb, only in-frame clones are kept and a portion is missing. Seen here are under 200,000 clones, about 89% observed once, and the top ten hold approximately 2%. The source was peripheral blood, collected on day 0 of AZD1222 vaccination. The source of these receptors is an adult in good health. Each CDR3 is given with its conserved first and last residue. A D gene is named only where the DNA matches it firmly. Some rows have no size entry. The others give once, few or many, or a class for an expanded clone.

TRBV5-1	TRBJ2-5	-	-	CASGRDQETQYF	TGCGCCAGCGGGAGAGATCAAGAGACCCAGTACTTC
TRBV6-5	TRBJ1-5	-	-	CASSLGQLNQPQHF	TGTGCCAGCAGCCTTGGACAGCTCAATCAGCCCCAGCATTTT
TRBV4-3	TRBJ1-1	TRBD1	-	CASSQDQTGVTEAFF	TGCGCCAGCAGCCAGGATCAAACAGGGGTCACTGAAGCTTTCTTT
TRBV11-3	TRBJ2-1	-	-	CASSQGGTYNEQFF	TGTGCCAGCAGCCAAGGCGGGACCTACAATGAGCAGTTCTTC
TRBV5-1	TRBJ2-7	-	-	CASSLGDTSYEQYF	TGCGCCAGCAGCTTGGGGGACACTTCCTACGAGCAGTACTTC
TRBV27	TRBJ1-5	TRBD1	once	CASSTGGNQPQHF	TGTGCCAGCAGTACAGGGGGCAATCAGCCCCAGCATTTT
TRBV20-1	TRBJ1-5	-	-	CSASFGVGAQHF	TGCAGTGCTAGTTTTGGGGTGGGGGCCCAGCATTTT
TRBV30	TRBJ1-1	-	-	CAWSLFPGTLHTEAFF	TGTGCCTGGAGTCTTTTCCCCGGGACACTTCACACTGAAGCTTTCTTT
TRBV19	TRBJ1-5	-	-	CASSIQGSNQPQHF	TGTGCCAGTAGTATCCAGGGAAGCAATCAGCCCCAGCATTTT
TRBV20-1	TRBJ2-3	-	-	CSARGTDTQYF	TGCAGTGCTAGGGGCACAGATACGCAGTATTTT
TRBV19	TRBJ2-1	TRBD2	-	CASSIRLAGEPPLYNEQFF	TGTGCCAGTAGTATCCGCCTAGCGGGAGAACCCCCCCTCTACAATGAGCAGTTCTTC
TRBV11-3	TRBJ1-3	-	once	CASSVTGSGNTIYF	TGTGCCAGCAGCGTAACAGGGTCTGGAAACACCATATATTTT
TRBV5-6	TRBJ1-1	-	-	CASHRGQVNTEAFF	TGTGCCAGCCATCGGGGCCAGGTTAACACTGAAGCTTTCTTT
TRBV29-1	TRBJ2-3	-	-	CSVQGTSTDTQYF	TGCAGCGTCCAGGGGACTAGCACAGATACGCAGTATTTT
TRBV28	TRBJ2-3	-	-	CASSPSFGLSDTDTQYF	TGTGCCAGCAGCCCGTCCTTCGGACTCTCTGACACAGATACGCAGTATTTT
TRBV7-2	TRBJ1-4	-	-	CASSFPGYDEKLFF	TGTGCCAGCAGCTTTCCAGGGTATGATGAAAAACTGTTTTTT
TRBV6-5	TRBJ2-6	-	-	CASSSRHPSGANVLTF	TGTGCCAGCAGTTCCAGACACCCCTCTGGGGCCAACGTCCTGACTTTC
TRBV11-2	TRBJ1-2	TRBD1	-	CASSPRDRGHYGYTF	TGTGCCAGCAGCCCACGGGACAGGGGTCACTATGGCTACACCTTC
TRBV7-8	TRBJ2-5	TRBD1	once	CASSPRYWDREETQYF	TGTGCCAGCAGCCCGAGATATTGGGACAGGGAGGAGACCCAGTACTTC
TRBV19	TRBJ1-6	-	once	CASNHRDRLDSPLHF	TGTGCCAGTAACCACAGGGACCGTTTGGATTCACCCCTCCACTTT
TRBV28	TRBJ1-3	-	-	CASRAGAGVGGNTIYF	TGTGCCAGCAGGGCCGGCGCGGGAGTGGGAGGAAACACCATATATTTT
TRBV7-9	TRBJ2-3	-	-	CASSSSSGSDTQYF	TGTGCCAGCAGCTCCAGTTCGGGGTCAGATACGCAGTATTTT
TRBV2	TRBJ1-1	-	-	CASSWRGTNTEAFF	TGTGCCAGCAGTTGGAGGGGTACGAACACTGAAGCTTTCTTT